This TCR beta chain was retrieved from a study of T-cell reconstitution after alpha-beta-depleted transplantation in children. Study results and caveats: At around two months after transplant, the alpha-beta T cells were reportedly derived from several hundred expanded clones that came from non-depleted graft cells.

Worth noting for this clonotype: Antigen unknown.

Germline CDR1 is SGHTA and CDR2 is FQGNSA. V gave up 5 bases and J gave up 11 bases; unmatched junction bases: 8. This CDR3 contains 13 residues. TCRbeta library construction was performed incorporating unique molecular identifiers. TCRdb called the PCR reads again in MiXCR, with one record for every CDR3 protein. The table records a few hundred thousand distinct CDR3 sequences, 15% to 20% of them present only once. Sequenced here: PBMCs, mostly from graft donor cells, sampled 360 days after TCRalphabeta/CD19-depleted stem cell transplant. The rearrangement uses TRBV7-2 and TRBJ2-1, with 8 bases fitting TRBD2. The receptor's source is a boy younger than two who had a stem cell transplant for Wiskott-Aldrich syndrome, so the T cells may come from the graft donor. Here the CDR3 DNA reads TGTGCCAGCAGCCAAAACGGACTAGCCCAGCAGTTCTTC. Protein: CASSQNGLAQQFF.